The 3 T cell receptor beta chains listed next were all sequenced from one sample in a study of T cell responses to AZD1222 COVID-19 vaccine. Only in-frame clones appear in the TCRdb table, and some are missing; sequencing was by immunoSEQ multiplex PCR. The sample has 180,000 or so clones, around nine tenths seen once. The source was peripheral blood, collected 28 days after the second AZD1222 dose. The receptors were sampled from an adult who received the AZD1222 COVID-19 vaccine.

The CDR3 is CASSILAGGHEKLFF. The CDR3 DNA follows: TGTGCCAGTAGTATTCTGGCAGGGGGACATGAAAAACTGTTTTTT. The rearrangement links TRBV19 to TRBJ1-4, with 7 bases aligning to TRBD1. V gave up 3 bases and J gave up 6 bases; unmatched junction bases: 7. The CDR3 is 15 amino acids. Germline CDR1 is LNHDA and CDR2 is SQIVND (reference sequence).

This chain connects TRBV24-1 to TRBJ2-1; D is perhaps TRBD1 or TRBD2 (6 bases each). The germline V and J ends were trimmed by 1 base and 10 bases, with 13 bases remaining between them. Germline values: CDR1 KGHDR, CDR2 SFDVKD. This CDR3 has 14 amino acids. For the CDR3, the DNA is TGTGCCACCAGTGATTTTGCGACCGGGGGCGAGCAGTTCTTC. Amino acids: CATSDFATGGEQFF.

This clone was found once. CDR3 amino acids: CASSYSGSTQETQYF. In DNA form, the CDR3 reads TGTGCCAGCAGTTACTCCGGGTCCACACAAGAGACCCAGTACTTC. The rearrangement joins TRBV6-5 to TRBJ2-5; D ambiguous. V was pared by 0 bases and J by 2 bases, with 10 bases between. The CDR3 is made up of 15 amino acids. CDR1 is MNHEY and CDR2 is SVGAGI in the germline V gene.